This T cell receptor (beta chain) was recovered during a study of response to subunit inactivated influenza vaccine. Study-level points and caveats: The study's authors posited that every seasonal influenza vaccination enlists few new T cells.

A single record per CDR3 protein comes from TCRdb applying MiXCR to the RT-PCR reads. Of about 240,000 distinct CDR3 sequences listed, 10% to 15% were seen once; the top ten hold about 7.8%. V trimming: 2 bases; J trimming: 4 bases; junction bases outside the gene matches: 6. In germline, CDR1 is DFQATT, CDR2 SNEGSKA (reference sequence). CDR3 length equals 16 residues. This clonotype was recorded a few times. Antigen specificity is unknown. The TCR comes from a man aged 50 to 59 who received an inactivated influenza vaccine. The starting material was non-naive T cells sorted from PBMCs, obtained around two weeks before vaccination. The rearrangement links TRBV20-1 to TRBJ2-1; TRBD2 agrees at 12 bases. Here the CDR3 DNA reads TGCAGTGCTAGAACTAGCGGGAGGATCGGTTACAATGAGCAGTTCTTC. Protein: CSARTSGRIGYNEQFF.